The rows below give T cell receptor beta chains drawn from one sample of a study of blood T cell repertoires in COVID-19. Profiling relied on immunoSEQ multiplex PCR, and the TCRdb table lists in-frame clones only, not all of them. Of some 99,000 clones in the sample, more than 80% were seen once. The sequenced sample was peripheral blood. The origin of the receptors is a human donor in a cohort sampled during active COVID-19. CDR3s include the opening cysteine and the closing phenylalanine or tryptophan. Each record gives: V gene, J gene, clone size, CDR3 protein. Clone size is given for some rows only: seen once, a few or many times, or a class if the clone is expanded.

V gene: TRBV5-1
J gene: TRBJ2-5
clone size: .
CDR3 protein: CASSLGTVSQETQYF

V gene: TRBV11-3
J gene: TRBJ2-1
clone size: .
CDR3 protein: CASSRRGEGYNEQFF

V gene: TRBV4-1
J gene: TRBJ2-1
clone size: .
CDR3 protein: CASSSTSGRTGDYNEQFF

V gene: TRBV19
J gene: TRBJ1-3
clone size: .
CDR3 protein: CASRVTGLGNTIYF

V gene: TRBV6-1
J gene: TRBJ2-7
clone size: .
CDR3 protein: CASSEALGGYYEQYF

V gene: TRBV7-3
J gene: TRBJ2-2
clone size: .
CDR3 protein: CASSLSLAGRLRHRGAVF

V gene: TRBV27
J gene: TRBJ1-1
clone size: .
CDR3 protein: CASSRGKVTEAFF

V gene: TRBV11-3
J gene: TRBJ2-7
clone size: .
CDR3 protein: CASSLSGGTAYEQYF

V gene: TRBV28
J gene: TRBJ1-6
clone size: once
CDR3 protein: CASSPHRDWSPLHF

V gene: TRBV11-2
J gene: TRBJ2-7
clone size: .
CDR3 protein: CASSANLRTTSYEQYF

V gene: TRBV7-2
J gene: TRBJ2-7
clone size: .
CDR3 protein: CASSLYRRDEQYF

V gene: TRBV19
J gene: TRBJ2-2
clone size: .
CDR3 protein: CASSFGQGATGELFF

V gene: TRBV7-3
J gene: TRBJ2-1
clone size: .
CDR3 protein: CASSPAGGLGSYNEQFF

V gene: TRBV3-1/TRBV3-2
J gene: TRBJ1-2
clone size: .
CDR3 protein: CASSQNRDRGRNGYTF

V gene: TRBV7-9
J gene: TRBJ1-5
clone size: .
CDR3 protein: CASSSTGVGQPQHF

V gene: TRBV29-1
J gene: TRBJ2-1
clone size: .
CDR3 protein: CSAGRRAGTANNEQFF

V gene: TRBV7-8
J gene: TRBJ1-2
clone size: .
CDR3 protein: CASSPDSINYGYTF

V gene: TRBV18
J gene: TRBJ1-1
clone size: .
CDR3 protein: CASSPAILNTEAFF

V gene: TRBV4-3
J gene: TRBJ2-5
clone size: .
CDR3 protein: CASSQDIQGAWETQYF

V gene: TRBV7-2
J gene: TRBJ2-5
clone size: .
CDR3 protein: CASSLSRRETQYF

V gene: TRBV11-2
J gene: TRBJ1-2
clone size: .
CDR3 protein: CASSRTSGQVNYGYTF

V gene: TRBV5-5
J gene: TRBJ2-7
clone size: .
CDR3 protein: CASSLATRGYEQYF

V gene: TRBV7-2
J gene: TRBJ1-5
clone size: .
CDR3 protein: CASSGPGGPSNQPQHF

V gene: TRBV12-3/TRBV12-4
J gene: TRBJ2-2
clone size: .
CDR3 protein: CATGDFPGELFF

V gene: TRBV5-4
J gene: TRBJ2-5
clone size: once
CDR3 protein: CASSGGTSGGQETQYF

V gene: TRBV19
J gene: TRBJ1-5
clone size: .
CDR3 protein: CASSIDRDTNQPQHF

V gene: TRBV5-6
J gene: TRBJ2-2
clone size: .
CDR3 protein: CASSFGGNTGELFF

V gene: TRBV10-3
J gene: TRBJ2-7
clone size: .
CDR3 protein: CAISDLQRSYEQYF

V gene: TRBV11-3
J gene: TRBJ2-5
clone size: .
CDR3 protein: CASSAGRFRVETQYF

V gene: TRBV2
J gene: TRBJ2-1
clone size: .
CDR3 protein: CASSETGGTSYNEQFF

V gene: TRBV10-3
J gene: TRBJ2-7
clone size: once
CDR3 protein: CAISESPLSRQGRSYEQYF

V gene: TRBV6-5
J gene: TRBJ1-6
clone size: .
CDR3 protein: CASSYSSGAYNSPLHF

V gene: TRBV14
J gene: TRBJ2-2
clone size: .
CDR3 protein: CASSRQGGNRELFF

V gene: TRBV5-1
J gene: TRBJ2-3
clone size: .
CDR3 protein: CASSSPRGTSGSTDTQYF

V gene: TRBV11-2
J gene: TRBJ1-4
clone size: .
CDR3 protein: CASSPQEGRRYLYEKLFF

V gene: TRBV6-2/TRBV6-3
J gene: TRBJ1-1
clone size: .
CDR3 protein: CASSYDRGTEAFF

V gene: TRBV29-1
J gene: TRBJ1-1
clone size: .
CDR3 protein: CSVGGQGVNTEAFF

V gene: TRBV27
J gene: TRBJ1-5
clone size: once
CDR3 protein: CASSFYGMGNQPQHF

V gene: TRBV3-1/TRBV3-2
J gene: TRBJ1-5
clone size: .
CDR3 protein: CASSPTGNSNQPQHF

V gene: TRBV19
J gene: TRBJ2-3
clone size: .
CDR3 protein: CASSPIAGGGTDTQYF

V gene: TRBV6-2/TRBV6-3
J gene: TRBJ2-1
clone size: few
CDR3 protein: CASSYVSRGAAPEQFF

V gene: TRBV28
J gene: TRBJ2-7
clone size: .
CDR3 protein: CASRIQGSRYEQYF

V gene: TRBV5-6
J gene: TRBJ1-1
clone size: .
CDR3 protein: CASSWGYRGRKLANTEAFF

V gene: TRBV6-5
J gene: TRBJ2-3
clone size: .
CDR3 protein: CASKDGGGLDTQYF

V gene: TRBV5-1
J gene: TRBJ1-1
clone size: .
CDR3 protein: CASSLPDRGHEAFF

V gene: TRBV4-3
J gene: TRBJ2-2
clone size: .
CDR3 protein: CASSQVRVNGELFF

V gene: TRBV7-3
J gene: TRBJ2-3
clone size: .
CDR3 protein: CASSNRVEGTDTQYF